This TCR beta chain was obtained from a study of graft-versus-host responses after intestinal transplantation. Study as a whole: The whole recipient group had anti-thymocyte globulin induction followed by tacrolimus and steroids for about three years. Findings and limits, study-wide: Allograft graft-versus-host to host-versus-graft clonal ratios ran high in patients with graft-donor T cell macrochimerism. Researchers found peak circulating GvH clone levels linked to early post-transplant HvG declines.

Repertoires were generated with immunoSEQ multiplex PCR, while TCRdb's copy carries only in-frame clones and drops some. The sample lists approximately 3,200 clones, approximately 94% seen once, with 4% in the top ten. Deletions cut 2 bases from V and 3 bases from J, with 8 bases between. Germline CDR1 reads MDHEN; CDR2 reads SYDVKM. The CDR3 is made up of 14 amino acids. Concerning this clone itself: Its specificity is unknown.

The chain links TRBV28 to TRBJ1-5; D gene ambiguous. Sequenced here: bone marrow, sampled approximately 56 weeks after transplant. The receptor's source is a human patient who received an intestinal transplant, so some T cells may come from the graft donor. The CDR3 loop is CASSLNAVNQPQHF. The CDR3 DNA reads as TGTGCCAGCAGTTTAAATGCGGTCAATCAGCCCCAGCATTTT.